Listed below are T cell receptor beta chains from one sample, sequenced in a study of cytomegalovirus exposure and HLA in healthy donors. Repertoires were generated with immunoSEQ multiplex PCR, while TCRdb's copy carries only in-frame clones and drops some. The sample consists of more than 150,000 clones, over 80% of them appearing once. Sequencing was carried out using PBMCs. Receptor source: a man in his forties in good health and CMV-seropositive. The conserved cysteine and the conserved F or W are not part of the CDR3 here. For some rows the clone size is stated as once, few or many, or as a class when expanded; others skip it.

clone_size | j_call | v_call | cdr3_aa
- | TRBJ1-5 | TRBV30 | AWSLPGQYNQPQH
- | TRBJ2-3 | TRBV7-2 | ASSWDLAGGWEDTQY
- | TRBJ2-7 | TRBV2 | ASGRLAGYHEQY
- | TRBJ1-5 | TRBV21-1 | ASSMTGWMGNQPQH
- | TRBJ2-2 | TRBV7-7 | ASSFTDRDRVGGELF
- | TRBJ2-1 | TRBV30 | AWRGRGLVNEQF
- | TRBJ2-3 | TRBV19 | ASMWDNTDTQY
- | TRBJ1-1 | TRBV29-1 | SVGRQGRNTEAF
few | TRBJ1-4 | TRBV7-7 | ASSLAPGGQLF
- | TRBJ1-4 | TRBV9 | ASSVGVNEKLF
once | TRBJ1-5 | TRBV19 | ATSGGFNQPQH
few | TRBJ2-7 | TRBV30 | AWTIGGSYEQY
- | TRBJ2-5 | TRBV6-4 | ASSDGASPETQY
few | TRBJ1-1 | TRBV19 | ASRGQGLNTEAF
- | TRBJ1-5 | TRBV27 | ASSLGQGPNQPQH
once | TRBJ2-3 | TRBV27 | ASSKKRVGSGDTQY
- | TRBJ2-7 | TRBV5-1 | ASSLASGGEQY
once | TRBJ1-5 | TRBV9 | ASSVEEGQPQH
- | TRBJ2-7 | TRBV13 | ASSFRDRAYEQY
- | TRBJ1-2 | TRBV7-3 | ASSPTGQGAGYT
- | TRBJ1-5 | TRBV7-2 | ASSIINSNQPQH
- | TRBJ2-5 | TRBV28 | ASSSPGEGSETQY
once | TRBJ2-7 | TRBV5-6 | ASNPRHSYEQY
once | TRBJ2-3 | TRBV9 | ASSVAHRGTDTQY
once | TRBJ1-1 | TRBV11-3 | ASSLGQGIMNTEAF
once | TRBJ2-7 | TRBV25-1 | ASSEWAGYEQY
- | TRBJ2-7 | TRBV28 | ASSLQTPEQY
- | TRBJ1-2 | TRBV9 | ASSVQTGNYGYT
- | TRBJ1-1 | TRBV7-2 | ASSLAWNTEAF
once | TRBJ2-7 | TRBV5-1 | ASSLALAGGRYEQY
once | TRBJ1-6 | TRBV7-2 | ASSYRRQLNSPLH
- | TRBJ1-2 | TRBV28 | ASSSSRGYT
once | TRBJ1-2 | TRBV10-3 | AISELGQGNYGYT
- | TRBJ2-6 | TRBV7-2 | ASSSDRTPGANVLT
few | TRBJ1-1 | TRBV11-3 | ASSFRSSTEAF
- | TRBJ1-1 | TRBV28 | ASSAGGHEAF
- | TRBJ2-7 | TRBV6-5 | ASSLTGASEFYEQY
- | TRBJ2-1 | TRBV6-1 | ASSDGWRWEQF
- | TRBJ2-5 | TRBV30 | AWSGDRDLETQY
- | TRBJ2-3 | TRBV5-1 | ASSLAEGSLTSTDTQY
- | TRBJ2-7 | TRBV9 | ASSLTSGFYEQY
- | TRBJ1-2 | TRBV27 | ASSPDRGNGYT
once | TRBJ1-1 | TRBV10-3 | AISQITGNTEAF
- | TRBJ1-1 | TRBV7-9 | ASSRDRDNTEAF
- | TRBJ2-7 | TRBV30 | AWSVVRLFYEQY
- | TRBJ2-2 | TRBV19 | ASSTGAGELF
- | TRBJ1-6 | TRBV6-5 | ASSYTDRGNSPLH
- | TRBJ1-4 | TRBV5-1 | ASSLDGGAMKEKLF
- | TRBJ2-6 | TRBV27 | ASSLEWAPPSGANVLT
- | - | TRBV27 | ASSPLPAPFNYEQY
- | TRBJ1-1 | TRBV6-5 | ASSPMGGRITEAF
- | TRBJ1-5 | TRBV27 | ASSPHFLGQPQH
- | TRBJ2-7 | TRBV7-2 | ASSYHGTSGGPSYEQY
once | TRBJ2-3 | TRBV28 | ASSLVRRPTDTQY
few | TRBJ2-5 | TRBV2 | ASSASGGEETQY
- | TRBJ1-1 | TRBV6-5 | ASSYSTGTEAF
- | TRBJ1-6 | TRBV6-1 | ASSEVGSSNSPLH
- | TRBJ2-3 | TRBV7-2 | ASSSRQGRVDTQY
- | TRBJ1-1 | TRBV27 | ASSPWRRNTEAF
once | TRBJ2-6 | TRBV7-2 | ASSSGGSSGANVLT